One TCR beta chain is described in this entry. This sample was included in a study of blood T cell repertoires in COVID-19. At the level of the study: Researchers got acute and convalescent COVID-19 samples from the United States, Italy and Spain. Sample material is recorded as cDNA or gDNA derived from T cells, B-cell-depleted T cells, or PBMCs.

Germline loops: CDR1 SQVTM, CDR2 ANQGSEA. The CDR3 has 13 amino acids. With 5 bases removed from V and 6 bases from J, the gap between germline ends came to 17 bases. Some clones are missing from TCRdb's copy, which holds only in-frame ones; the method was immunoSEQ multiplex PCR. The table lists roughly 150,000 clones, about 90% of them singletons. This clonotype was obtained from a man older than 75 with acute or convalescent COVID-19. Sequenced: peripheral blood. This chain uses TRBV29-1 with TRBJ2-7; perhaps TRBD2 as D (7 bases). This CDR3 reads CSVNPWGGSEQYF. The CDR3 DNA is TGCAGCGTTAACCCTTGGGGGGGCTCCGAGCAGTACTTC.